A single sample gave rise to the 32 T cell receptor beta chains below, sequenced in a study of vaccination and CD4 T cells after COVID-19. As for time point: late sampling 161 to 241 days after vaccination in a few convalescent patients. Stated treatment: 10-day PBMC culture with coronavirus spike peptide pools or control peptides (ViraFEST assay). For these TCRs, the target antigens are not known. The assay that was used to sequence DNA from cultured CD4+ T cells was the Oncomine TCR Beta short-read assay. TCRdb used MiXCR to reprocess the PCR reads, holding one entry per CDR3 protein. The sample lists more than 15,000 distinct CDR3 sequences; approximately 54% were seen once. The specimen comprised CD4+ T cells from blood, cultured in vitro, sampled about 7 months after SARS-CoV-2 vaccination. Source of these receptors: a human donor who had recovered from COVID-19.

The chain combines TRBV20-1 with TRBJ2-5; D is unclear. The V end lost 0 bases, the J end lost 1 base, and 9 bases lay between the germline ends. Germline values: CDR1 DFQATT, CDR2 SNEGSKA (reference sequence). There are 14 residues in the CDR3. Here the CDR3 DNA reads TGCAGTGCTAGAGACAGAATAGGCCAAGAGACCCAGTACTTC. Translation gives CSARDRIGQETQYF.

J is TRBJ1-1 and V is TRBV5-4, with D possibly being TRBD1 (6 bases). CDR1 SGHNT and CDR2 YYREEE come from the germline V gene (reference sequence). The CDR3 is 13 amino acids. V was trimmed by 0 bases and J by 7 bases, leaving 10 bases between them. The CDR3 loop is CASSLEQGGEAFF. The CDR3 region has the DNA TGTGCCAGCAGCTTGGAACAGGGAGGTGAAGCTTTCTTT.

This clonotype was recorded a few times. This chain joins TRBV4-2 and TRBJ2-5; 7 nucleotides line up with TRBD1. Germline CDR1 and CDR2: LGHNA and YNFKEQ. The trim removed 3 bases at V and 2 bases at J, leaving 6 bases unmatched. The CDR3 has 15 amino acids. CDR3 bases: TGTGCCAGCAGCCAGACAGGGTTTGAGCAAGAGACCCAGTACTTC. Translated: CASSQTGFEQETQYF.

This clonotype is deemed large. The V call is TRBV15, the J call TRBJ1-5, with a weak D call TRBD1 (5 bases). V was clipped by 3 bases and J by 6 bases, with 12 bases between them. Germline CDR1 reads LNHNV; CDR2 reads YYDKDF (reference sequence). This CDR3 has 14 residues. The CDR3 is CATSSRQIGQPQHF. Written as DNA, the CDR3 is TGTGCCACCAGCAGTAGACAGATCGGTCAGCCCCAGCATTTT.

The V and J genes are TRBV28 and TRBJ1-1, with 8 nucleotides matching TRBD1. The CDR3 totals 15 residues. V trimming: 5 bases; J trimming: 3 bases; junction bases outside the gene matches: 8. Germline assignment: CDR1 MDHEN and CDR2 SYDVKM. CDR3 bases: TGTGCCAGCAGTCCGCAGGGGGCTGGGTACACTGAAGCTTTCTTT. It encodes CASSPQGAGYTEAFF.

The chain has TRBV7-8 and TRBJ2-3; D uncertain. V dropped 0 bases and J dropped 4 bases, with 2 bases sitting between them. Germline V gene data show CDR1 as SGHVS and CDR2 as FQNEAQ. The CDR3 runs 12 residues. In nucleotides, the CDR3 is TGTGCCAGCAGCTTAGCGTCAGATACGCAGTATTTT. Translated, it gives CASSLASDTQYF.

This clonotype turned up a few times. The V gene is TRBV20-1, the J gene TRBJ2-3; perhaps TRBD2 as D (5 bases). This CDR3 region has 13 residues. The V end lost 2 bases, the J end lost 9 bases, and 15 bases lay between the germline ends. The germline CDR1 and CDR2 sequences are DFQATT and SNEGSKA (reference sequence). The CDR3 sequence: CSARSTRTPTQYF. The CDR3 DNA reads as TGCAGTGCTAGATCCACTAGGACGCCGACGCAGTATTTT.

V usage is TRBV19 and J usage is TRBJ1-1; no definite D call. V was trimmed by 5 bases and J by 11 bases, leaving 21 bases between them. Germline loops: CDR1 LNHDA, CDR2 SQIVND (reference sequence). The CDR3 covers 14 residues. The CDR3 loop reads CASSVATSVTKAFF. The CDR3 DNA is TGTGCCAGTAGTGTGGCGACATCAGTTACGAAGGCTTTCTTT.

By share of the sample, this clonotype is medium-sized. The genes are TRBV7-8 and TRBJ1-2; D is ambiguous. This CDR3 is built from 14 residues. Trimming took off 6 bases at V and 0 bases at J, with 11 bases between the two ends. Looked up from germline, CDR1 is SGHVS and CDR2 is FQNEAQ. The CDR3 DNA sequence: TGTGCCAGCAGTCCCTGGTCAGCTAACTATGGCTACACCTTC. It yields the protein CASSPWSANYGYTF.

The table lists this clonotype with a few counts. The V and J genes are TRBV20-1 and TRBJ2-7; 11 positions agree with TRBD2. The CDR3 is made up of 13 amino acids. With 7 bases clipped from V and 0 bases from J, the junction kept 2 bases outside the gene matches. Germline V gene data show CDR1 as DFQATT and CDR2 as SNEGSKA (reference sequence). In DNA form, the CDR3 reads TGCAGTGTCGGGACTAGCGGCTCCTACGAGCAGTACTTC. Its protein product is CSVGTSGSYEQYF.

This sequence joins TRBV19 and TRBJ1-2, with D hard to call. The V and J ends lost 6 bases and 2 bases respectively, with 10 bases between them. The V gene's germline CDR1 is LNHDA and CDR2 SQIVND (reference sequence). The CDR3 spans 13 residues. This CDR3 is CASRPHGNYGYTF. CDR3 in DNA: TGTGCCAGTAGGCCACACGGAAACTATGGCTACACCTTC.

The CDR3 sequence is CASSQEGARPDTQYF. The CDR3 DNA follows: TGTGCCAGCAGCCAGGAGGGGGCAAGGCCAGATACGCAGTATTTT. The genes are TRBV7-3 and TRBJ2-3; possible D gene TRBD1, 7 bases. This CDR3 is 15 amino acids long. Germline-derived CDR1 and CDR2 are SGHTA and FQGTGA. Trimming removed 5 bases at V and 4 bases at J, with 16 bases between.

This clonotype was observed a handful of times. CDR3 nucleotides: TGTGCCAGCAGCTTACAGTTAAGGACAGTTTCCTACAATGAGCAGTTCTTC. This codes for CASSLQLRTVSYNEQFF. V gene TRBV7-6 combines with J gene TRBJ2-1, with a tentative D call TRBD1 (6 bases). The CDR3 has 17 amino acids. Germline CDR1 is SGHVS and CDR2 is FNYEAQ. Trimming shortened V by 2 bases and J by 1 base, and 15 bases separated the two germline ends.

The chain combines TRBV27 with TRBJ2-5; no clear D gene. CDR3 length: 13 residues. Germline CDR1 reads MNHEY; CDR2 reads SMNVEV (reference sequence). With 2 bases removed from V and 0 bases from J, the gap between germline ends came to 4 bases. This CDR3 reads CASSLGYQETQYF. The CDR3 region has the DNA TGTGCCAGCAGTTTAGGATACCAAGAGACCCAGTACTTC.

CDR3 loop: CASSPPGPDTQYF. The CDR3 bases are TGTGCCAGCAGCCCCCCGGGCCCAGATACGCAGTATTTT. This rearrangement joins TRBV11-3 to TRBJ2-3, with unresolved D. The germline V gene has CDR1 SGHNT and CDR2 YENEEA. Trimming removed 5 bases from V and 4 bases from J, with 10 bases in between. The CDR3 contains 13 residues.

The chain joins TRBV11-2 to TRBJ2-4; perhaps TRBD1 as D (6 bases). This CDR3 region has 13 residues. Germline V gene data show CDR1 as SGHAT and CDR2 as FQNNGV. V shed 5 bases and J shed 6 bases, with 11 bases lying between them. For the CDR3, the DNA is TGTGCCAGCAGCACGGGACACCCAAACATTCAGTACTTC. This codes for CASSTGHPNIQYF.

There are a few counts of this clonotype. This sequence joins TRBV20-1 and TRBJ2-5; 9 bases align to TRBD2. After removal of 7 bases from V and 0 bases from J, the junction contained 6 bases not matched to a gene. The CDR3 is 14 residues long. The germline V gene has CDR1 DFQATT and CDR2 SNEGSKA (reference sequence). The CDR3 spells CSGAGGLYQETQYF. Written as DNA, the CDR3 is TGCAGTGGGGCGGGGGGGCTCTACCAAGAGACCCAGTACTTC.

This chain joins TRBV6-1 and TRBJ1-1, with D tentatively TRBD1 (5 bases). Germline-derived CDR1 and CDR2 are MNHNS and SASEGT. The CDR3 has 17 residues. V was pared by 6 bases and J by 0 bases, with 20 bases between. The CDR3 DNA sequence: TGTGCCAGCAGACCTCCTACGGGACCCATAATGAACACTGAAGCTTTCTTT. This sequence encodes CASRPPTGPIMNTEAFF.

This clonotype has just a few counts. The chain couples TRBV6-1 to TRBJ2-3; D uncertain. Trimming stripped 6 bases from V and 2 bases from J, with 15 bases between. Germline CDR1 and CDR2: MNHNS and SASEGT. This CDR3 has 15 amino acids. The CDR3 DNA reads TGTGCCAGCAGGCGCGGAACTAACCCCACAGATACGCAGTATTTT. This codes for CASRRGTNPTDTQYF.

CDR3 loop: CASSYGRVSNQPQHF. CDR3 in DNA: TGTGCCAGCAGTTATGGTCGGGTAAGCAATCAGCCCCAGCATTTT. V usage is TRBV6-5 and J usage is TRBJ1-5; no firm D call. V was trimmed by 3 bases and J by 1 base, leaving 10 bases between them. The CDR3 spans 15 residues. Germline V gene sequence: CDR1 MNHEY, CDR2 SVGAGI.

The V gene is TRBV7-2, the J gene TRBJ2-3; tentative D call: TRBD1 (6 bases). CDR3 length: 15 residues. The germline V and J ends were trimmed by 1 base and 2 bases, with 10 bases remaining between them. The germline V gene encodes CDR1 SGHTA and CDR2 FQGNSA. In DNA form, the CDR3 reads TGTGCCAGCAGCTTAGTGGGACACAACACAGATACGCAGTATTTT. It codes for CASSLVGHNTDTQYF.

The chain employs TRBV20-1 and TRBJ1-3; D is ambiguous. The CDR3 is 11 residues long. Germline CDR1 reads DFQATT; CDR2 reads SNEGSKA (reference sequence). Trimming took off 3 bases at V and 8 bases at J, with 8 bases between the two ends. The CDR3 here is CSASSRDTIYF. The DNA of the CDR3 is TGCAGTGCTAGCTCACGGGACACCATATATTTT.

This chain joins TRBV15 and TRBJ1-5, with 7 bases that match TRBD1. V gave up 8 bases and J gave up 1 base; unmatched junction bases: 8. CDR3 length: 15 residues. Germline loops: CDR1 LNHNV, CDR2 YYDKDF (reference sequence). The CDR3: CATGREGASNQPQHF. The CDR3 DNA reads TGTGCCACCGGAAGAGAGGGGGCGAGCAATCAGCCCCAGCATTTT.

The chain couples TRBV6-1 to TRBJ2-7; 9 bases are a match to TRBD2. J gave up 4 bases and V 6 bases, and 19 bases lay outside the gene matches. Germline V gene data show CDR1 as MNHNS and CDR2 as SASEGT. The CDR3 has 18 amino acids. The CDR3 region is CASRKESRGGSLVYEQYF. The CDR3 DNA follows: TGTGCCAGCAGGAAGGAGTCGCGGGGGGGCAGTCTAGTATACGAGCAGTACTTC.

This chain uses TRBV7-2 with TRBJ1-2; a possible D gene is TRBD1 (6 bases). The V and J ends lost 6 bases and 5 bases respectively, with 16 bases between them. Germline V CDR1 and CDR2: SGHTA, FQGNSA. The CDR3 has 14 amino acids. The CDR3 DNA is TGTGCCAGCAGTCCGGGGGGGCTTTTATATGGCTACACCTTC. This encodes CASSPGGLLYGYTF.

This chain uses TRBV19 with TRBJ1-1; no clear D gene. From germline, CDR1 is LNHDA and CDR2 SQIVND (reference sequence). V lost 3 bases and J lost 3, with 11 bases in between. The CDR3 loop spans 14 amino acids. The chain's CDR3 is CASSMAWGDTEAFF. The CDR3 DNA reads as TGTGCCAGTAGTATGGCGTGGGGAGACACTGAAGCTTTCTTT.

The chain uses TRBV20-1 and TRBJ2-1; TRBD2 aligns across 7 bases. V was clipped by 3 bases and J by 9 bases; unmatched bases: 8. The CDR3 length is 13 residues. The germline gives CDR1 DFQATT, CDR2 SNEGSKA (reference sequence). The CDR3 here is CSARGLGRAEQFF. CDR3 nucleotide sequence: TGCAGTGCTAGGGGTCTAGGGAGGGCTGAGCAGTTCTTC.

The rearrangement uses TRBV21-1 and TRBJ1-1; the table's TRBD1 call for D was not verified on the DNA. TRBV21-1 constitutes a pseudogene. CDR3 length equals 16 residues. CDR3 protein: CASSKWRGTKVTEAFF. The CDR3 nucleotides read TGTGCCAGCAGCAAATGGCGGGGCACAAAGGTCACTGAAGCTTTCTTT.

The chain carries TRBV11-3 and TRBJ2-1; TRBD2 might be the D (6 bases). Germline V CDR1 and CDR2: SGHNT, YENEEA. Trimming stripped 5 bases from V and 9 bases from J, with 14 bases between. The CDR3 is 13 residues long. The CDR3 bases are TGTGCCAGCAGCCTCAGCGGGTTCAGTGAGCAGTTCTTC. Translation gives CASSLSGFSEQFF.

The gene calls are TRBV6-1 and TRBJ1-5, with TRBD1 matching over 9 bases. There are 15 residues in the CDR3. The V and J ends lost 5 bases and 5 bases, in that order; junction bases with no gene match: 7. CDR1 MNHNS and CDR2 SASEGT come from the germline V gene. CDR3 nucleotides: TGTGCCAGCAGTACCCAGGACAGGGGAGATCAGCCCCAGCATTTT. Encoded protein: CASSTQDRGDQPQHF.

This rearrangement joins TRBV20-1 to TRBJ1-2; D is undetermined. With 2 bases removed from V and 7 bases from J, the gap between germline ends came to 11 bases. The CDR3 loop spans 12 amino acids. Germline V gene lookup returns CDR1 DFQATT and CDR2 SNEGSKA (reference sequence). The CDR3 here is CSARRGVSGYTF. Written as DNA, the CDR3 is TGCAGTGCTAGACGGGGAGTCAGTGGCTACACCTTC.

This sequence joins TRBV5-5 and TRBJ2-5, with 13 bases fitting TRBD2. Germline trimming cut 5 bases from V and 5 bases from J; bases unmatched to any gene: 9. CDR3 length: 16 amino acids. Germline V gives CDR1 SGHKS, CDR2 YYEKEE (reference sequence). The CDR3 protein is CASRTLGLAGRETQYF. In DNA, the CDR3 is TGTGCCAGCAGGACCCTGGGACTAGCGGGAAGGGAGACCCAGTACTTC.